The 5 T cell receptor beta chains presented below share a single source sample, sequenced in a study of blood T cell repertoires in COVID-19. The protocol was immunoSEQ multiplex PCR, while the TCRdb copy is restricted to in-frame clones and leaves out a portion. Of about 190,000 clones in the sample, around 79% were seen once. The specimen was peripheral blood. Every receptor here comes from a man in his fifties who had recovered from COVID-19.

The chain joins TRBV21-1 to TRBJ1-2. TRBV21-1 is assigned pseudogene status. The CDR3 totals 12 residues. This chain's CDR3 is CASSKTYYGYTF. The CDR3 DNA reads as TGTGCCAGCAGCAAAACTTACTATGGCTACACCTTC.

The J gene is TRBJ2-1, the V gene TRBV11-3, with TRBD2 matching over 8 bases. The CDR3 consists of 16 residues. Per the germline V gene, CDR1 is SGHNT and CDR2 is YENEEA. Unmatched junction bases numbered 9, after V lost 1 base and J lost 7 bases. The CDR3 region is CASSLGTAGVNNEQFF. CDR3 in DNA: TGTGCCAGCAGCTTAGGTACAGCGGGAGTAAATAATGAGCAGTTCTTC.

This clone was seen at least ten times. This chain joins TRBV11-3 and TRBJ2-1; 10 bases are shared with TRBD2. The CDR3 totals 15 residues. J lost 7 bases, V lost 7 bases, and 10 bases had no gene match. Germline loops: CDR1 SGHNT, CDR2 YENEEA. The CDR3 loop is CASTNSLAGENEQFF. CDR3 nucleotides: TGTGCCAGCACGAACTCCCTAGCGGGAGAGAATGAGCAGTTCTTC. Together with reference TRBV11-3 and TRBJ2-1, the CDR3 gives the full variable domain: EAGVVQSPRYKIIEKKQPVAFWCNPISGHNTLYWYLQNLGQGPELLIRYENEEAVDDSQLPKDRFSAERLKGVDSTLKIQPAELGDSAVYLCASTNSLAGENEQFFGPGTRLTVL.

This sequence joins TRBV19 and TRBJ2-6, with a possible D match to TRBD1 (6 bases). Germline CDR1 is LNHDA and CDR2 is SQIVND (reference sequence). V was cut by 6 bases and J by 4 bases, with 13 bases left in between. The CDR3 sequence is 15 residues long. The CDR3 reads CASSETGLGANVLTF. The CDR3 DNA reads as TGTGCCAGTAGCGAAACAGGGTTAGGGGCCAACGTCCTGACTTTC.

The CDR3 DNA reads as TGTGCCAGCAGCCGACTAGCGGGACCTGACGAGCAGTACTTC. Its protein is CASSRLAGPDEQYF. The rearrangement joins TRBV5-4 to TRBJ2-7; 11 bases align to TRBD2. The junction had 5 bases not matched to a gene; V was cut back by 4 bases and J by 5 bases. CDR3 length equals 14 residues. The germline V gene has CDR1 SGHNT and CDR2 YYREEE (reference sequence).